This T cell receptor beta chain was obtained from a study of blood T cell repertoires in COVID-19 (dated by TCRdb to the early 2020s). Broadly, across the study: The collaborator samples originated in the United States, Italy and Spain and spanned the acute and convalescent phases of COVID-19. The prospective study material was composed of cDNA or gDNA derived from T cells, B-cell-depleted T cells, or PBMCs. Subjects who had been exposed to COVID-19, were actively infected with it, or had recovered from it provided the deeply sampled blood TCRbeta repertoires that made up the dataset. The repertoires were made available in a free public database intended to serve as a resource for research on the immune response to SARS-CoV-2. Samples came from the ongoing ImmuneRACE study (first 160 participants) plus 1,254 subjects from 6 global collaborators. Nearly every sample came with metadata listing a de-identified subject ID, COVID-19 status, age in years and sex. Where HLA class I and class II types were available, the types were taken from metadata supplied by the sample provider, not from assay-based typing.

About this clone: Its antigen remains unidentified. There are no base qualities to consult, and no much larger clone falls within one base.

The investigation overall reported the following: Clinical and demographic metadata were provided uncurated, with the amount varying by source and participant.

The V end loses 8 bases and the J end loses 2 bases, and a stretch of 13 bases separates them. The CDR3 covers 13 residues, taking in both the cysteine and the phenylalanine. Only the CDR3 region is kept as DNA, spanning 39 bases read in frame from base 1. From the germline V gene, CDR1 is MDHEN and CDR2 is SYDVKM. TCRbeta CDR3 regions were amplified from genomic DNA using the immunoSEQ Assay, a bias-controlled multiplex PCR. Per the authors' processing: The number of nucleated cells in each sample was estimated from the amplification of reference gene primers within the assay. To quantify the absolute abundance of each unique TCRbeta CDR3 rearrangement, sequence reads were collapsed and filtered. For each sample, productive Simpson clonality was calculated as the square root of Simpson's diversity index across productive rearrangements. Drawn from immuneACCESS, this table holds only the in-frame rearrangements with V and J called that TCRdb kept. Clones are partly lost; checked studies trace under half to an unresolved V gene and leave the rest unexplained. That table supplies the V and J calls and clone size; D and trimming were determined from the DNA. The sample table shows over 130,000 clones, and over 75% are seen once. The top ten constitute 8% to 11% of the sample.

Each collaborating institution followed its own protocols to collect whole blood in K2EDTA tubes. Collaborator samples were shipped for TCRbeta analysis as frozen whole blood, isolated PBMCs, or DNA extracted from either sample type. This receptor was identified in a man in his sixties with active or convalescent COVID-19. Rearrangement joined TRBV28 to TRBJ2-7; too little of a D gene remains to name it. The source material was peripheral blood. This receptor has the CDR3 CASPPREPYEQYF. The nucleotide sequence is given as TGTGCCAGCCCGCCTCGCGAACCCTACGAGCAGTACTTC.